This TCR beta chain was recovered during a study of OX40 agonist ivuxolimab in advanced cancers. As for the study in general: Patients receiving dose escalation had hepatocellular carcinoma, melanoma, renal cell or head and neck cancer. General observations from the study: More expanded clones were found, on average, in CD8+ than in CD4+ T cells.

CDR1 and CDR2 from the germline V gene are SEHNR and FQNEAQ (reference sequence). This CDR3 contains 11 residues. Trimming pared 5 bases from V and 5 bases from J, leaving 6 bases between. The data were produced by immunoSEQ multiplex PCR, yet TCRdb's version contains in-frame clones alone and is incomplete. The sample records some 98,000 clones, approximately 83% being singletons. To note about this clone: Its antigen is as yet unknown.

The sampling schedule covered blood at baseline, cycle 4 day 1, and cycle 7 day 1. The receptor comes from an adult with an advanced solid tumor such as melanoma, head and neck, liver or kidney cancer. The chain uses TRBV7-9 and TRBJ2-5; D call uncertain. The sequences come from CD4+ or CD8+ T cells sorted from blood, collected in a trial of the OX40 agonist ivuxolimab. This CDR3 is CASSPSETQYF. For the CDR3, the DNA is TGTGCCAGCAGCCCGTCCGAGACCCAGTACTTC.